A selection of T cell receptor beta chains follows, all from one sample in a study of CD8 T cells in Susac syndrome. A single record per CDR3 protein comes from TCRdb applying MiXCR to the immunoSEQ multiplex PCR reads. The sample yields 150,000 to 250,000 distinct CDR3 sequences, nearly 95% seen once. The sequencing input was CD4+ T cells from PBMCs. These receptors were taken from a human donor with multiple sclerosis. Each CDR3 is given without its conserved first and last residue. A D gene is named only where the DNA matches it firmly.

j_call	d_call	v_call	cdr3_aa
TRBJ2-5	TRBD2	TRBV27	ASRPSGRAPERETQY
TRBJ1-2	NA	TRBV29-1	SVEDLRQPWPYGYT
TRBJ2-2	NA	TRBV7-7	ASSPQEGRELF
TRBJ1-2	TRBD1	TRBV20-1	RPDRGDYGYT
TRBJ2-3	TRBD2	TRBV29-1	SVEDWSTRGADTQY
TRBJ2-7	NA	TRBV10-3	AIRREGGRFEQY
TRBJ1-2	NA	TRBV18	ASSQGGRGNYSYT
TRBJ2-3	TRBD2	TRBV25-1	ASTGTSSSTDTQY
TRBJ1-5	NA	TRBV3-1	ASSQVDQPQH
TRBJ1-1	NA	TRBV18	ASSRARNTEAF
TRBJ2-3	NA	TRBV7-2	ASSFHLDTQY
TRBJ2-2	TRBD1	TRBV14	ASSRTGGTGELF
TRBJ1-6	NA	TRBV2	ASSEAGESALH
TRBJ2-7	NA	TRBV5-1	ASSSTAPGYSYEQY
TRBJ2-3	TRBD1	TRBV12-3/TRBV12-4	ASSLDSRQGDTQY
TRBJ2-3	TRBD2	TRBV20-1	SAPPSGRADTQY
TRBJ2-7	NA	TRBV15	ATSREQGSYEQY
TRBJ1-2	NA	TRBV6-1	ASSEVRLIGGYT
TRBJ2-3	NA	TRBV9	ASSEWGNVGSRVSTDTQY